This T cell receptor beta chain came from a study of shared T cell receptors in the human thymus. Generated by immunoSEQ multiplex PCR, the TCRdb table keeps only in-frame clones and is missing some. The table shows hundreds of thousands of clones, with roughly 90% occurring only once. Between the trimmed V and J ends, which lost 0 bases and 1 base, there was a span of 16 bases. Germline values: CDR1 SGHNT, CDR2 YYREEE (reference sequence). This CDR3 is built from 17 residues. This same sample was also taken into another study, of human thymus T cells. That source adds: Surgeons resected thymus tissue during corrective heart surgery. Within thymic and blood repertoires, V and J gene usage appeared to be biased. Related studies noted strongly shared thymic repertoires across unrelated people.

The receptor was derived from a boy younger than two with a congenital heart defect. Sequencing input: thymocytes. This chain joins TRBV5-4 and TRBJ1-2, with D possibly matching TRBD1 (5 bases). CDR3 region: CASSLAGREALNYGYTF. The DNA for the CDR3 is TGTGCCAGCAGCTTGGCAGGGCGGGAAGCTCTTAACTATGGCTACACCTTC.